A single sample is the source of the 19 T cell receptor beta chains below, sequenced in a study of T-cell memory formation after mild COVID-19. Via MiXCR, TCRdb re-called the 5' RACE reads, giving one row per CDR3 protein. In the table there are more than 9,500 distinct CDR3 sequences, approximately 14% of which are singletons. The sequenced sample was PBMCs or a T cell subset sorted from them (not recorded which). These receptor sequences come from a man between 18 and 29 years old who had mild COVID-19 (a few samples of this study predate the infection). Cell type and time point are not known.

This clonotype was seen at least ten times. The chain recombines TRBV11-2 with TRBJ2-5; tentatively, D is TRBD2 (5 bases). The CDR3 has 15 amino acids. CDR1 and CDR2 from the germline V gene are SGHAT and FQNNGV. V was cut by 0 bases and J by 2 bases, with 10 bases left in between. The DNA for the CDR3 is TGTGCCAGCAGCTTAGATCGGGAACTACAAGAGACCCAGTACTTC. As protein: CASSLDRELQETQYF.

This clonotype was recorded many times. CDR3 DNA sequence: TGTGCCATCAGCTTTGACAGGGGGTACCAAGAGACCCAGTACTTC. Protein product: CAISFDRGYQETQYF. The V and J genes are TRBV10-3 and TRBJ2-5; 9 nucleotides line up with TRBD1. With 6 bases clipped from V and 0 bases from J, the junction kept 5 bases outside the gene matches. The CDR3 covers 15 residues. The germline gives CDR1 ENHRY, CDR2 SYGVKD.

This clonotype was observed a few times. The rearrangement links TRBV2 to TRBJ1-5, with 9 bases lining up with TRBD1. CDR3 length: 14 residues. Trimming removed 5 bases from V and 4 bases from J; junction bases left unmatched: 3. In germline, CDR1 is SNHLY, CDR2 FYNNEI. This CDR3 reads CASSQQGANQPQHF. Here the CDR3 DNA reads TGTGCCAGCAGTCAACAGGGGGCGAATCAGCCCCAGCATTTT.

This clonotype has at least ten counts. The chain links TRBV6-5 to TRBJ2-2, with D possibly being TRBD1 or TRBD2 (5 bases each). The length of the CDR3 is 15 residues. Germline CDR1 and CDR2: MNHEY and SVGAGI. The V end was cut by 0 bases, the J end by 4 bases, with 9 bases between. The CDR3 sequence: CASSYSVGGTGELFF. In DNA, the CDR3 is TGTGCCAGCAGTTACTCGGTTGGGGGCACCGGGGAGCTGTTTTTT.

At least ten counts were recorded for this clonotype. V and J are TRBV27 and TRBJ1-1, with D tentatively TRBD1 (6 bases). V dropped 2 bases and J dropped 5 bases, with 15 bases sitting between them. CDR1 and CDR2 (germline): MNHEY, SMNVEV (reference sequence). CDR3 size: 15 residues. In DNA form, the CDR3 reads TGTGCCAGCAGTTTAGGGGGCCCCCGGAGGACTGAAGCTTTCTTT. Encoded protein: CASSLGGPRRTEAFF.

This clonotype was seen many times. The V call is TRBV6-5, the J call TRBJ2-7; TRBD1 is a possible D gene (6 bases). Trimming removed 6 bases at V and 2 bases at J, with 8 bases between. This CDR3 is built from 12 residues. Germline V lookup: CDR1 MNHEY, CDR2 SVGAGI. CDR3 in DNA: TGTGCCAGCAGCCAGGGGCCCTACGAGCAGTACTTC. Its protein product is CASSQGPYEQYF.

This clonotype appeared many times. The chain is built from TRBV29-1 and TRBJ2-2; no clear D. Germline lookup yields CDR1 SQVTM and CDR2 ANQGSEA. V dropped 0 bases and J dropped 4 bases, with 15 bases sitting between them. This CDR3 comprises 16 residues. CDR3 DNA sequence: TGCAGCGTTGAAGATCATATCTGGAATGGCACCGGGGAGCTGTTTTTT. Residues: CSVEDHIWNGTGELFF.

This clonotype was seen at least ten times. The chain couples TRBV7-6 to TRBJ2-7; D gene ambiguous. Trimming removed 1 base at V and 0 bases at J, with 4 bases between. Germline V gene data show CDR1 as SGHVS and CDR2 as FNYEAQ. The CDR3 extends over 13 amino acids. CDR3 nucleotide sequence: TGTGCCAGCAGCTTAGGTCTCTCCTACGAGCAGTACTTC. Protein product: CASSLGLSYEQYF.

The rearrangement uses TRBV3-1 and TRBJ2-7; D remains unclear. Trimming cost V 4 bases and J 0 bases, with 4 bases left between them. This CDR3 region has 12 residues. From germline, CDR1 is LGHDT and CDR2 YNNKEL (reference sequence). For the CDR3, the DNA is TGTGCCAGCAGCCCGAGCTCCTACGAGCAGTACTTC. It yields the protein CASSPSSYEQYF.

The chain has TRBV7-2 and TRBJ2-1; no clear D gene. CDR3 length equals 16 residues. Germline values: CDR1 SGHTA, CDR2 FQGNSA. V lost 5 bases to trimming and J lost 0 bases, with 14 bases between them. The chain's CDR3 is CASSILQMSSYNEQFF. CDR3 bases: TGTGCCAGCAGCATACTACAGATGAGCTCCTACAATGAGCAGTTCTTC. Combining the CDR3 with reference TRBV7-2 and TRBJ2-1 gives the whole variable domain GAGVSQSPSNKVTEKGKDVELRCDPISGHTALYWYRQSLGQGLEFLIYFQGNSAPDKSGLPSDRFSAERTGGSVSTLTIQRTQQEDSAVYLCASSILQMSSYNEQFFGPGTRLTVL.

The chain joins TRBV7-2 to TRBJ2-7, with TRBD1 matching 11 bases. V was clipped by 2 bases and J by 4 bases; unmatched bases: 7. The germline V gene encodes CDR1 SGHTA and CDR2 FQGNSA. CDR3 length: 16 amino acids. CDR3 sequence: CASSLFPGQGVYEQYF. The CDR3 coding sequence is TGTGCCAGCAGCTTATTCCCGGGACAGGGGGTATACGAGCAGTACTTC.

This clonotype was detected many times. V and J are TRBV7-8 and TRBJ1-2; weak D call: TRBD1 (5 bases). The V end lost 3 bases, the J end lost 7 bases, and 24 bases lay between the germline ends. This CDR3 contains 17 residues. Germline V gene data show CDR1 as SGHVS and CDR2 as FQNEAQ. The CDR3 coding sequence is TGTGCCAGCAGCTTCGTCTCGGTACCGGGACCCAGGAGTGGCTACACCTTC. It yields the protein CASSFVSVPGPRSGYTF.

Ten or more counts support this clonotype. The V call is TRBV5-1, the J call TRBJ1-1; tentatively, D is TRBD1 (6 bases). V lost 4 bases and J lost 5, with 9 bases in between. This CDR3 is built from 12 residues. Germline CDR1 and CDR2: SGHRS and YFSETQ. The CDR3 is CASSPRGTEAFF. The DNA for the CDR3 is TGCGCCAGCAGCCCCAGGGGAACTGAAGCTTTCTTT. The full variable domain, its missing parts supplied by reference TRBV5-1 and TRBJ1-1, is KAGVTQTPRYLIKTRGQQVTLSCSPISGHRSVSWYQQTPGQGLQFLFEYFSETQRNKGNFPGRFSGRQFSNSRSEMNVSTLELGDSALYLCASSPRGTEAFFGQGTRLTVV.

In this sample, this clonotype turned up many times. The chain joins TRBV7-3 to TRBJ2-5, with D possibly matching TRBD2 (6 bases). V lost 0 bases and J 5 bases, leaving 19 bases between the germline ends. The germline V gene has CDR1 SGHTA and CDR2 FQGTGA. The CDR3 totals 17 residues. The CDR3 reads CASSLTPGRRPTETQYF. The DNA of the CDR3 is TGTGCCAGCAGCTTAACCCCGGGGAGGAGGCCGACGGAGACCCAGTACTTC.

The chain is built from TRBV29-1 and TRBJ1-1; no definite D call. Germline assignment: CDR1 SQVTM and CDR2 ANQGSEA. V lost 8 bases to trimming and J lost 0 bases, with 13 bases between them. This CDR3 region has 13 residues. The chain's CDR3 is CSSRAGMNTEAFF. CDR3 in DNA: TGCAGCTCGAGGGCGGGGATGAACACTGAAGCTTTCTTT.

There are many counts of this clonotype. The CDR3 region has the DNA TGTGCCAGCAGCCCCTTACTGGCCCACGGGTACATTCAGTACTTC. Protein product: CASSPLLAHGYIQYF. The chain combines TRBV7-6 with TRBJ2-4; D is unclear. The CDR3 has 15 amino acids. V lost 5 bases and J 8 bases, leaving 19 bases between the germline ends. Germline loops: CDR1 SGHVS, CDR2 FNYEAQ.

This clonotype is medium-sized by share. The CDR3 DNA follows: TGCGCCAGCAGCTTCCCGGGGGGGGATGAGCAGTTCTTC. Residues: CASSFPGGDEQFF. This chain uses TRBV5-1 with TRBJ2-1, with 8 nucleotides matching TRBD2. This CDR3 is 13 amino acids long. V trimming: 2 bases; J trimming: 8 bases; junction bases outside the gene matches: 3. CDR1 and CDR2 from the germline V gene are SGHRS and YFSETQ. The whole variable domain, filled in from reference TRBV5-1 and TRBJ2-1, reads KAGVTQTPRYLIKTRGQQVTLSCSPISGHRSVSWYQQTPGQGLQFLFEYFSETQRNKGNFPGRFSGRQFSNSRSEMNVSTLELGDSALYLCASSFPGGDEQFFGPGTRLTVL.

This clonotype occurred a few times. V gene TRBV27 combines with J gene TRBJ2-5, with 8 bases fitting TRBD1. CDR1 MNHEY and CDR2 SMNVEV come from the germline V gene (reference sequence). CDR3 length: 13 amino acids. Trimming removed 6 bases from V and 5 bases from J; junction bases left unmatched: 5. In DNA form, the CDR3 reads TGTGCCAGCAGGACTACAGGGGGGGAGACCCAGTACTTC. Protein sequence: CASRTTGGETQYF.

This clonotype occurred many times. J is TRBJ1-2 and V is TRBV7-8; D remains unclear. From germline, CDR1 is SGHVS and CDR2 FQNEAQ. The CDR3 covers 13 residues. With 3 bases removed from V and 1 base from J, the gap between germline ends came to 6 bases. Here the CDR3 reads CASSLSVNYGYTF. CDR3 coding DNA: TGTGCCAGCAGCTTGTCGGTTAACTATGGCTACACCTTC.